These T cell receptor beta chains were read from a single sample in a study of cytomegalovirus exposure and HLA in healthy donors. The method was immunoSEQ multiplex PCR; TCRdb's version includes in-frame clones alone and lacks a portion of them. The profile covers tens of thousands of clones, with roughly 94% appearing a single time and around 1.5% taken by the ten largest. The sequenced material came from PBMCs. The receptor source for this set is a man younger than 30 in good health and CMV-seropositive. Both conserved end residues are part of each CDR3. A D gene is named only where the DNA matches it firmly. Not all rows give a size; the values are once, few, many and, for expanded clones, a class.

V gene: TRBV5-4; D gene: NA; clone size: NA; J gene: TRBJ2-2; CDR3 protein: CASSLTTSVVTGELFF; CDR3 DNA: TGTGCCAGCAGCCTTACTACTAGTGTGGTCACCGGGGAGCTGTTTTTT
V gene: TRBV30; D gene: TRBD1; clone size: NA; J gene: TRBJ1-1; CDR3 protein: CAWSPGTGQNEAFF; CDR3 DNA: TGTGCCTGGAGTCCCGGGACAGGACAAAATGAAGCTTTCTTT
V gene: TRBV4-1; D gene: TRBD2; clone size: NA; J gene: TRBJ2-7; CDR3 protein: CASSPGLAGYEQYF; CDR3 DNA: TGCGCCAGCAGCCCTGGACTAGCAGGTTACGAGCAGTACTTC
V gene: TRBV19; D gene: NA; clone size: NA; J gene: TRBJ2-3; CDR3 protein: CASSIGGGLGTDTQYF; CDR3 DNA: TGTGCCAGTAGTATAGGGGGGGGCCTGGGCACAGATACGCAGTATTTT
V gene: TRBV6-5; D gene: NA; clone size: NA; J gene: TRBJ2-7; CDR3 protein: CASSYSRRSSYEQYF; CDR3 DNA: TGTGCCAGCAGTTACTCGCGGCGGAGCTCCTACGAGCAGTACTTC
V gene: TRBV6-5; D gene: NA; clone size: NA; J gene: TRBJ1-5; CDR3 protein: CASSYSRGPNQPQHF; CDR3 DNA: TGTGCCAGCAGTTATTCTAGGGGCCCAAATCAGCCCCAGCATTTT
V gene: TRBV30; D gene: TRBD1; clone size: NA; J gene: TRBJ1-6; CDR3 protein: CAWIPDRVNSPLHF; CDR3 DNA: TGTGCCTGGATTCCCGACAGGGTGAATTCACCCCTCCACTTT
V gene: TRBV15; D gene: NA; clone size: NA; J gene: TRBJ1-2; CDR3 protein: CATSIDIGEGYTF; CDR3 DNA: TGTGCCACCAGCATAGACATTGGGGAGGGCTACACCTTC
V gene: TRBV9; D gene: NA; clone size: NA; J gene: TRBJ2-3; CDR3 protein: CASSVDGLTDTQYF; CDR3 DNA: TGTGCCAGCAGCGTAGATGGGCTGACAGATACGCAGTATTTT
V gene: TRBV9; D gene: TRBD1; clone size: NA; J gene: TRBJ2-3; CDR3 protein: CASSVATRGGNTDTQYF; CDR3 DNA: TGTGCCAGCAGCGTAGCTACTCGAGGGGGCAACACAGATACGCAGTATTTT
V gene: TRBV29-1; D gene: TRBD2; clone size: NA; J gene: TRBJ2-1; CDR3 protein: CSVLAGGPVGNEQFF; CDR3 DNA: TGCAGCGTCCTAGCGGGAGGGCCGGTCGGGAATGAGCAGTTCTTC
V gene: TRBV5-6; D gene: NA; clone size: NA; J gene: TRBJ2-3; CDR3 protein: CASSSPTSTGSDTQYF; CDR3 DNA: TGTGCCAGCAGCTCACCTACTAGTACGGGCTCAGATACGCAGTATTTT
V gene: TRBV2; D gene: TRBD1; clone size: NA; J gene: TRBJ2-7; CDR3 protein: CASSIGTGGSYEQYF; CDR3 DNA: TGTGCCAGCAGTATCGGGACAGGGGGCTCCTACGAGCAGTACTTC
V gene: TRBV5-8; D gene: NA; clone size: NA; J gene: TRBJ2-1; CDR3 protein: CASSSEGGDEQFF; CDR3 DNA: TGTGCCAGCAGCTCAGAAGGGGGGGATGAGCAGTTCTTC
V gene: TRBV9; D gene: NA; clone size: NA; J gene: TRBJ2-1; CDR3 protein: CASSEGGEEQFF; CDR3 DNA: TGTGCCAGCAGCGAGGGGGGGGAGGAGCAGTTCTTC
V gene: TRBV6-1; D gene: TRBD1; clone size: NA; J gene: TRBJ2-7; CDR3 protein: CASKGQYNYEQYF; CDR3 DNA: TGTGCCAGCAAGGGACAGTATAACTACGAGCAGTACTTC
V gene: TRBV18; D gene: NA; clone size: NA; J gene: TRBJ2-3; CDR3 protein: CASSPLRVVSTDTQYF; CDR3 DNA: TGTGCCAGCTCACCACTACGGGTCGTTAGCACAGATACGCAGTATTTT
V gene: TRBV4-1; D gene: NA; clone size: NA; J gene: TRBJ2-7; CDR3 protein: CASSQVLEAVEQYF; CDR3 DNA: TGCGCCAGCAGCCAAGTCCTGGAAGCGGTCGAGCAGTACTTC
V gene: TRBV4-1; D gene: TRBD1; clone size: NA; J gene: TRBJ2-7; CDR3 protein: CASSPYRGSSYEQYF; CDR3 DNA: TGCGCCAGCAGCCCATACAGGGGAAGCTCCTACGAGCAGTACTTC
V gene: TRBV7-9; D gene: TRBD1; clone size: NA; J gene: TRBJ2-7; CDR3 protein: CASSPRWWTGQSSYEQYF; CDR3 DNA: TGTGCCAGCAGCCCCAGGTGGTGGACAGGGCAAAGCTCCTACGAGCAGTACTTC
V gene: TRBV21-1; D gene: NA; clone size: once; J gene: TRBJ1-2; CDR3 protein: CASSKGQGVGYTF; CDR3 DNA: TGTGCCAGCAGCAAAGGACAGGGGGTTGGCTACACCTTC
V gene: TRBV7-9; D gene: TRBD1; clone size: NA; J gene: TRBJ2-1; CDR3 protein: CASSLLGTGDTEQFF; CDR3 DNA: TGTGCCAGCAGCTTATTAGGGACAGGGGATACTGAGCAGTTCTTC
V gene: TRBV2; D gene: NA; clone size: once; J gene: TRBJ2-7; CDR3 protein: CASSPRWRDSYEQYF; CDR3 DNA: TGTGCCAGCAGTCCCAGGTGGCGGGACTCCTACGAGCAGTACTTC
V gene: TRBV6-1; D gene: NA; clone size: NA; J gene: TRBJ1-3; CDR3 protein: CATGLGGPGNTIYF; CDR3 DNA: TGTGCCACCGGGCTGGGGGGACCTGGAAACACCATATATTTT
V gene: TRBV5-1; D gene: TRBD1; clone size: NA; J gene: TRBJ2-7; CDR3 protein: CASSSKTGTSSYEQYF; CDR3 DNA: TGCGCCAGCAGCTCGAAGACAGGGACCTCCTCCTACGAGCAGTACTTC
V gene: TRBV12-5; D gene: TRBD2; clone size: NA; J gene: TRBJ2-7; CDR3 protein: CASGGGGETYEQYF; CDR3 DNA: TGTGCTAGTGGTGGCGGGGGGGAAACCTACGAGCAGTACTTC
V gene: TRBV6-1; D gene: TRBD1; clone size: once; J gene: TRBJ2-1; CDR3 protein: CASSEERTGGNEQFF; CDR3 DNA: TGTGCCAGCAGTGAAGAGAGGACAGGGGGCAATGAGCAGTTCTTC